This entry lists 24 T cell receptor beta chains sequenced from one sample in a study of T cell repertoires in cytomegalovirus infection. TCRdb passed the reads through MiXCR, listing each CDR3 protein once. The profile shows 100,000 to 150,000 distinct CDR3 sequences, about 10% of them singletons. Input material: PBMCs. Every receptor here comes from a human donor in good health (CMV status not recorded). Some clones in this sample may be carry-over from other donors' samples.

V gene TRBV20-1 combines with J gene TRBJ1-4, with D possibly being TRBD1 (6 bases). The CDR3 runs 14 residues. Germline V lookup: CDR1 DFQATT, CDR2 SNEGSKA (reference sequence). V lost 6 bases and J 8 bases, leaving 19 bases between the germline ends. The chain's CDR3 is CSAIKQGLGEKLFF. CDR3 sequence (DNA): TGCAGTGCCATTAAACAGGGCTTGGGGGAAAAACTGTTTTTT.

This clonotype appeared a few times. CDR3 sequence: CASSPSRRGDQFF. Here the CDR3 DNA reads TGTGCCAGCAGTCCCTCTAGGAGGGGGGATCAGTTTTTT. The V call is TRBV28, the J call TRBJ1-4, with D tentatively TRBD1 (6 bases). The germline V gene has CDR1 MDHEN and CDR2 SYDVKM. V was cut by 5 bases and J by 16 bases, with 20 bases left in between. This CDR3 has 13 amino acids.

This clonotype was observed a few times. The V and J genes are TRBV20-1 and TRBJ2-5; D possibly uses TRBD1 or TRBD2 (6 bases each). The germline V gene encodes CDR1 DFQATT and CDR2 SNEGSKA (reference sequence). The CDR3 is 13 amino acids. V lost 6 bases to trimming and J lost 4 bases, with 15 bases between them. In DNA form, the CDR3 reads TGCAGTGCGTCGATGGGGGGCGCAGAGACCCAGTACTTC. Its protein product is CSASMGGAETQYF.

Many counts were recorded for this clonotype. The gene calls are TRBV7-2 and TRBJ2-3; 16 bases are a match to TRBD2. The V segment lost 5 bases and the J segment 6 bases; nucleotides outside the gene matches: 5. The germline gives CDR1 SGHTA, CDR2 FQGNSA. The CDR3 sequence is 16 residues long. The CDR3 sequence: CASSPGLAGGRDTQYF. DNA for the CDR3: TGTGCCAGCAGCCCGGGACTAGCGGGGGGGCGGGATACGCAGTATTTT.

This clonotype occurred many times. CDR3 sequence: CASKEQPTTRGYTF. The CDR3 DNA reads as TGTGCCAGCAAGGAACAACCAACGACAAGGGGCTACACCTTC. The chain joins TRBV2 to TRBJ1-2, with D uncertain. Trimming left V 7 bases short and J 8 bases short, with 20 bases between. There are 14 residues in the CDR3. Germline loops: CDR1 SNHLY, CDR2 FYNNEI.

CDR3 DNA sequence: TGCAGCACAAAAGGACTAGCGGGGTCCTACGAGCAGTACTTC. This sequence encodes CSTKGLAGSYEQYF. The chain joins TRBV29-1 to TRBJ2-7; 12 bases fit TRBD2. Unmatched junction bases numbered 6, after V lost 8 bases and J lost 1 base. Germline assignment: CDR1 SQVTM and CDR2 ANQGSEA. This CDR3 comprises 14 residues.

In DNA, the CDR3 is TGTGCCAGCAGCTTCGGGGACAGGGGGCGCGCCTATGGCTACACCTTC. It yields the protein CASSFGDRGRAYGYTF. J is TRBJ1-2 and V is TRBV5-5, with 12 bases fitting TRBD1. CDR1 is SGHKS and CDR2 is YYEKEE in the germline V gene (reference sequence). V lost 2 bases and J lost 4; bases outside the gene matches: 6. The length of the CDR3 is 16 residues. The complete variable domain, with remaining parts taken from reference TRBV5-5 and TRBJ1-2, reads DAGVTQSPTHLIKTRGQQVTLRCSPISGHKSVSWYQQVLGQGPQFIFQYYEKEERGRGNFPDRFSARQFPNYSSELNVNALLLGDSALYLCASSFGDRGRAYGYTFGSGTRLTVV.

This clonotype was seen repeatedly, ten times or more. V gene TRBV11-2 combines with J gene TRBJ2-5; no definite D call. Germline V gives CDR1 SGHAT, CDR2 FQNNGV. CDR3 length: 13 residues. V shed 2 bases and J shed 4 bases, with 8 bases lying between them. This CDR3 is CASSLRLLETQYF. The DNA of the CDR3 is TGTGCCAGCAGCTTAAGACTGTTAGAGACCCAGTACTTC.

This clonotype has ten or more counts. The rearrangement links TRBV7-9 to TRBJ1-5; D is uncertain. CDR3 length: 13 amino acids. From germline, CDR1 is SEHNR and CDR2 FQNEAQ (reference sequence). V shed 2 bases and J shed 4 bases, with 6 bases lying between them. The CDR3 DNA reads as TGTGCCAGCAGCTTACTACCAAATCAGCCCCAGCATTTT. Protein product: CASSLLPNQPQHF.

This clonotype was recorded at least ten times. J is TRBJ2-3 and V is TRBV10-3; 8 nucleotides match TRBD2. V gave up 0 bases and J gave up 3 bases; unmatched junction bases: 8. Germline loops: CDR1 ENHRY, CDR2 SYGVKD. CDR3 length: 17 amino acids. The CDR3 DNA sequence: TGTGCCATCAGTGAGTCAGTCACTAGCGGAGATACAGATACGCAGTATTTT. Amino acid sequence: CAISESVTSGDTDTQYF.

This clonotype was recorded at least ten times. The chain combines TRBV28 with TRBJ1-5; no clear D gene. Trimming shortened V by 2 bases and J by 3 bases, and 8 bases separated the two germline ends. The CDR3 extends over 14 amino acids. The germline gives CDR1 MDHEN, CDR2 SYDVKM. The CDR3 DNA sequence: TGTGCCAGCAGTTTAAATGGAAACAATCAGCCCCAGCATTTT. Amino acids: CASSLNGNNQPQHF.

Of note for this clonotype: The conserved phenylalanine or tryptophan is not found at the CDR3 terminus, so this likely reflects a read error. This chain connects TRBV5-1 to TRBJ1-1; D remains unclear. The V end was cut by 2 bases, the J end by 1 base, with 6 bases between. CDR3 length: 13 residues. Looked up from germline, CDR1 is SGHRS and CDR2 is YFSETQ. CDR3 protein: CASSFGGNTEAFS. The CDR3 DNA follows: TGCGCCAGCAGCTTTGGAGGGAACACTGAAGCTTTCTCT.

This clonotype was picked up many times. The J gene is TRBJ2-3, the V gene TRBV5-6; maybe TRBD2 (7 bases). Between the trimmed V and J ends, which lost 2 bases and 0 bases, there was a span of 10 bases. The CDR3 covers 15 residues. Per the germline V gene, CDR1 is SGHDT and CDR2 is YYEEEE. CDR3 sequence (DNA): TGTGCCAGCAGCTTTGGGGGGGCAAGCACAGATACGCAGTATTTT. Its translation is CASSFGGASTDTQYF.

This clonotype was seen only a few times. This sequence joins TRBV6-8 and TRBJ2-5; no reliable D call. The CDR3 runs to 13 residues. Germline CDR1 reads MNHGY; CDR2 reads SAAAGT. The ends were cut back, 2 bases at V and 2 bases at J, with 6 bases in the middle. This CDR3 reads CASSYIFQETQYF. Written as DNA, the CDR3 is TGTGCCAGCAGTTACATATTTCAAGAGACCCAGTACTTC.

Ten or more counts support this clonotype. CDR3 loop: CATYPEFTHMNTEAFF. The CDR3 nucleotides are TGTGCCACGTATCCGGAGTTCACACACATGAACACTGAAGCTTTCTTT. The chain employs TRBV6-5 and TRBJ1-1; D is unclear. Germline assignment: CDR1 MNHEY and CDR2 SVGAGI. The CDR3 has 16 amino acids. V was cut by 10 bases and J by 0 bases, with 21 bases left in between.

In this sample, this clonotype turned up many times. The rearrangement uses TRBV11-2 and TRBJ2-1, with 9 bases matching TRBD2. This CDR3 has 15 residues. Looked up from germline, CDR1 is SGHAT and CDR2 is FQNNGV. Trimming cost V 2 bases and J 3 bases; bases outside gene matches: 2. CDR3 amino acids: CASSLTSGHYNEQFF. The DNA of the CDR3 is TGTGCCAGCAGCTTAACTAGCGGGCACTACAATGAGCAGTTCTTC.

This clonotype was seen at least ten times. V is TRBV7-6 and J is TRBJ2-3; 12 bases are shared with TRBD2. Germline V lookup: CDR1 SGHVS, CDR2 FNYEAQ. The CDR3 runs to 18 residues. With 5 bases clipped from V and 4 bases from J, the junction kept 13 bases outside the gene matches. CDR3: CASSLRPSSGGVPDTQYF. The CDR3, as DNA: TGTGCCAGCAGCCTTAGACCTTCTAGCGGGGGGGTCCCAGATACGCAGTATTTT.

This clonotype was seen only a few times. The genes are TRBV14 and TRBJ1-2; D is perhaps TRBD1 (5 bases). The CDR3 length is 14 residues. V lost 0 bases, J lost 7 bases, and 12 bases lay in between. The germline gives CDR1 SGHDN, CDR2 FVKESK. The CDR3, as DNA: TGTGCCAGCAGCCAAGATAAACAGGTGGTTGGCTACACCTTC. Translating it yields CASSQDKQVVGYTF.

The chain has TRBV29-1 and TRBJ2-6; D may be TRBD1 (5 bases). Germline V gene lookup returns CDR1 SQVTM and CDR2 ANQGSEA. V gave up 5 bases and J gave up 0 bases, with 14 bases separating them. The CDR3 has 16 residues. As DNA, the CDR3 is TGCAGCGTTCAGACAGAGGTGGGCTCTGGGGCCAACGTCCTGACTTTC. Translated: CSVQTEVGSGANVLTF.

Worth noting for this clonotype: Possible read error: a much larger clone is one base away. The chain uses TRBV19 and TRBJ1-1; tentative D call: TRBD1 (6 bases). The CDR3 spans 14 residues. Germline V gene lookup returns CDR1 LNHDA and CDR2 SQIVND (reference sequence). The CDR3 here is CASSIRTATAEAYF. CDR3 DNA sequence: TGTGCCAGTAGTATCCGGACAGCCACCGCTGAAGCTTACTTT.

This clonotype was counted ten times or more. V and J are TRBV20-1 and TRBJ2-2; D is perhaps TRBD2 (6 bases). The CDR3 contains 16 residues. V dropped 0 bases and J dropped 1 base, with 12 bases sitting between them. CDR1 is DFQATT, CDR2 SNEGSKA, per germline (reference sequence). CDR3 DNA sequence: TGCAGTGCTAGAGATTCTTTGCGGGGGAACACCGGGGAGCTGTTTTTT. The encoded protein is CSARDSLRGNTGELFF.

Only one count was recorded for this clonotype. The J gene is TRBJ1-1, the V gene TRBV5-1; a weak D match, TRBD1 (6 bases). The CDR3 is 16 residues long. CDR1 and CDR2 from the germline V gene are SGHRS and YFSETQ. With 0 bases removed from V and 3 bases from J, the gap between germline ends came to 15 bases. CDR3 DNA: TGCGCCAGCAGCTTGGCACCCACAGGGTTCGACACTGAAGCTTTCTTT. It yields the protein CASSLAPTGFDTEAFF.

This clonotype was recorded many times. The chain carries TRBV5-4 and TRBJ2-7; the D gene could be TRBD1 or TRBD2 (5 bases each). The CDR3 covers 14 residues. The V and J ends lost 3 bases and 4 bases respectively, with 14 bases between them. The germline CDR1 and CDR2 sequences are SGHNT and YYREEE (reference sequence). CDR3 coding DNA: TGTGCCAGCAGCTCCGGGACCGCCATTTACGAGCAGTACTTC. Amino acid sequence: CASSSGTAIYEQYF.

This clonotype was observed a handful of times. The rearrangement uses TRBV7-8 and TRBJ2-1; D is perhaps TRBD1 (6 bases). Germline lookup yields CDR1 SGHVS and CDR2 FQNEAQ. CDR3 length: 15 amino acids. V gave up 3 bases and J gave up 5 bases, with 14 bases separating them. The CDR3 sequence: CASSFYRAQNNEQFF. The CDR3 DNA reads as TGTGCCAGCAGCTTCTACAGGGCCCAAAACAATGAGCAGTTCTTC.